This TCR beta chain was found in a study of response to subunit inactivated influenza vaccine (dated by TCRdb to the late 2010s). At the level of the whole study: Deep quantitative T cell receptor repertoire profiling was used in the study to track responses to a trivalent subunit inactivated influenza vaccine.

V is trimmed back by 6 bases and J by 2 bases, and the junction contains 6 bases that no gene match accounts for. The CDR3 runs 15 residues from the cysteine to the phenylalanine. The CDR3 DNA has 45 bases and is translated from base 1. There are many counts of this clonotype. No antigen is known for it. Per-base quality was not reported, and no clone a single base away is much larger than it. Study-wide conclusions, independent of this receptor: The authors suggested that each seasonal influenza vaccination may recruit only a limited number of new T cells.

To prepare the library, RT-PCR was applied. Instrument on record: Illumina HiSeq 2500. TCRdb took the public reads, trimmed them with fastp at Q25, ran MiXCR for clone calling and kept in-frame beta chains. All rows with the same CDR3 protein become a single entry with the most common DNA and genes. This sample lists 860,000 or so distinct CDR3 sequences; 21% were detected once. Clones ranked in the top ten supply roughly 10% of the sample. The chain is made from TRBV12-3 or TRBV12-4 and TRBJ2-1, and 8 junction bases match TRBD1. The specimen was PBMCs from blood, collected less than 6 days after vaccination. This clonotype was sampled from a man aged 50 or older who received an inactivated influenza vaccine. Donor details come from another sample of the same person, matched by shared clones. The nucleotide sequence reads TGTGCCAGCAGGGGTCGGACAGGGACCTACAATGAGCAGTTCTTC. This codes for CASRGRTGTYNEQFF.